This T cell receptor (beta chain) was documented in a study of T cells in Graves' hyperthyroidism and ophthalmopathy. Study-wide results and caveats: Blood also held most thyroid clonotypes expanded beyond 0.001. Before onset, by a median of approximately 6.2 months, the model predicted ophthalmopathy.

This clonotype showed up many times. Its antigen is unknown. CDR3 length: 14 amino acids. The J segment lost 6 bases and the V segment lost 0 bases, leaving 5 bases of the junction unmatched. Germline assignment: CDR1 DFQATT and CDR2 SNEGSKA (reference sequence). The TCR beta CDR3 regions underwent amplification using RNA transcripts as the source. The HTBI primer set drove a first-round RT-PCR of the TCR CDR3. TCRdb fed the multiplex PCR reads into MiXCR, producing one record per CDR3 protein. The table shows some 150,000 distinct CDR3 sequences, with roughly a fifth occurring only once. Material for sequencing was blood. This TCR came from a woman between 45 and 65 years old with Graves' hyperthyroidism that later progressed to Graves' ophthalmopathy. The chain carries TRBV20-1 and TRBJ1-5, with 7 bases that match TRBD1. Here the CDR3 DNA reads TGCAGTGCTAGAGATCCCGACAGGGTTCAGCCCCAGCATTTT. This codes for CSARDPDRVQPQHF.